Shown below are 23 T cell receptor beta chains from a single sample sequenced in a study of identical twins (dated by TCRdb to the mid-2010s). Library preparation was by 5' RACE. The instrument given in TCRdb is Illumina HiSeq 2000. Using fastp trimming at Q25 and MiXCR clonotype assembly, TCRdb reanalyzed the public sequencing data and kept in-frame beta chains. Under each unique CDR3 protein, matching rows form one entry showing the most common genes and DNA. For this sample there are 550,000 to 700,000 distinct CDR3 sequences; over 8.5% appear just once. The top ten constitute roughly 3% of the sample. These records were also assigned to another study, of yellow fever vaccine responses in identical twins.

Sequencing input: PBMCs. These receptor sequences come from a woman younger than 30 in good health.

This clonotype came up many times. V and J are TRBV7-9 and TRBJ1-2; D is unclear. Trimming pared 6 bases from V and 6 bases from J, leaving 14 bases between. The CDR3 contains 13 residues. Looked up from germline, CDR1 is SEHNR and CDR2 is FQNEAQ (reference sequence). In nucleotides, the CDR3 is TGTGCCAGCAGGCCGCCTCTCCTGGATGGCTACACCTTC. It encodes CASRPPLLDGYTF.

This clonotype was seen only a few times. This sequence joins TRBV15 and TRBJ2-1; TRBD2 agrees at 9 bases. The CDR3 has 15 residues. After removal of 0 bases from V and 7 bases from J, the junction contained 4 bases not matched to a gene. CDR1 is LNHNV, CDR2 YYDKDF, per germline (reference sequence). The chain's CDR3 is CATSRDRTSVNEQFF. The CDR3 region has the DNA TGTGCCACCAGCAGAGATCGGACTAGCGTGAATGAGCAGTTCTTC.

This clonotype was seen ten or more times. The V and J genes are TRBV12-3 or TRBV12-4 and TRBJ2-3; 8 nucleotides line up with TRBD1. The trim removed 8 bases at V and 5 bases at J, leaving 6 bases unmatched. The CDR3 totals 13 residues. In DNA form, the CDR3 reads TGTGCCAGCCGGCAGGGGGCAGAAGATACGCAGTATTTT. The encoded protein is CASRQGAEDTQYF.

The chain employs TRBV11-3 and TRBJ2-1; 11 positions agree with TRBD2. CDR1 is SGHNT and CDR2 is YENEEA in the germline V gene. V dropped 5 bases and J dropped 8; count of bases not matched to a gene: 8. The CDR3 loop spans 15 amino acids. Written as DNA, the CDR3 is TGTGCCAGCAGCAAACTAGCGGGGGCCGTGGATGAGCAGTTCTTC. It translates to CASSKLAGAVDEQFF.

CDR3 sequence reads: CASGTPSWETQYF. DNA for the CDR3: TGTGCCAGCGGCACCCCGTCGTGGGAGACCCAGTACTTC. V usage is TRBV27 and J usage is TRBJ2-5; D call uncertain. This CDR3 spans 13 amino acids. The germline V gene has CDR1 MNHEY and CDR2 SMNVEV (reference sequence). V dropped 8 bases and J dropped 5 bases, with 15 bases sitting between them.

The chain joins TRBV14 to TRBJ2-3; D possibly matches TRBD1 or TRBD2 (5 bases each). This CDR3 has 16 amino acids. CDR1 is SGHDN and CDR2 is FVKESK in the germline V gene. V lost 4 bases, J lost 0 bases, and 14 bases lay in between. The CDR3 DNA reads TGTGCCAGCAGCCCCCAGAGGGACCTTAGCACAGATACGCAGTATTTT. Protein sequence: CASSPQRDLSTDTQYF. Combining the CDR3 with reference TRBV14 and TRBJ2-3 gives the whole variable domain EAGVTQFPSHSVIEKGQTVTLRCDPISGHDNLYWYRRVMGKEIKFLLHFVKESKQDESGMPNNRFLAERTGGTYSTLKVQPAELEDSGVYFCASSPQRDLSTDTQYFGPGTRLTVL.

The rearrangement joins TRBV28 to TRBJ2-7; 9 bases are a match to TRBD2. V lost 4 bases to trimming and J lost 0 bases; unmatched junction nucleotides: 4. CDR3 length: 15 residues. CDR1 and CDR2 (germline): MDHEN, SYDVKM. In nucleotides, the CDR3 is TGTGCCAGCAGTTCAGCGGGAGGTTTCTCCTACGAGCAGTACTTC. Its translation is CASSSAGGFSYEQYF.

The rearrangement uses TRBV7-2 and TRBJ1-2; D is perhaps TRBD1 (5 bases). Trimming pared 5 bases from V and 4 bases from J, leaving 17 bases between. The germline V gene has CDR1 SGHTA and CDR2 FQGNSA. This CDR3 comprises 15 residues. The DNA of the CDR3 is TGTGCCAGCAGCATTTTCCCGGGACCTGGCTATGGCTACACCTTC. It codes for CASSIFPGPGYGYTF.

This clonotype occurred many times. The chain combines TRBV11-2 with TRBJ2-1, with a weak D call TRBD2 (5 bases). Germline V CDR1 and CDR2: SGHAT, FQNNGV. Trimming cost V 1 base and J 4 bases, with 11 bases left between them. The CDR3 loop spans 15 amino acids. The CDR3 is CASSLVTDYYNEQFF. The CDR3, as DNA: TGTGCCAGCAGCTTAGTAACCGACTATTACAATGAGCAGTTCTTC.

This clonotype was seen more than once but under ten times. The gene calls are TRBV29-1 and TRBJ2-7; TRBD1 is a possible D gene (6 bases). The CDR3 consists of 12 residues. V dropped 7 bases and J dropped 1 base, with 11 bases sitting between them. In germline, CDR1 is SQVTM, CDR2 ANQGSEA. The CDR3 is CSARTESYEQYF. In DNA form, the CDR3 reads TGCAGCGCGCGGACAGAATCCTACGAGCAGTACTTC.

V usage is TRBV7-3 and J usage is TRBJ2-1; 12 bases fit TRBD1. CDR3 length equals 15 residues. V trimming: 4 bases; J trimming: 8 bases; junction bases outside the gene matches: 6. Germline V gives CDR1 SGHTA, CDR2 FQGTGA. This chain's CDR3 is CASSYRDRGLDEQFF. CDR3 coding DNA: TGTGCCAGCAGCTACCGGGACAGGGGGCTTGATGAGCAGTTCTTC.

This clonotype came up a few times. The V call is TRBV29-1, the J call TRBJ1-1; 10 bases match TRBD1. The V and J ends lost 3 bases and 11 bases, in that order; junction bases with no gene match: 3. Germline V gene lookup returns CDR1 SQVTM and CDR2 ANQGSEA. CDR3 length: 11 residues. CDR3 in DNA: TGCAGCGTTGAGGACAGGGGGATGGCTTTCTTT. Amino acids: CSVEDRGMAFF.

This clonotype was picked up a small number of times. The chain is built from TRBV12-3 or TRBV12-4 and TRBJ2-2, with D possibly TRBD2 on 7 matching bases. The CDR3 loop spans 12 amino acids. The V gene lost 11 bases and the J gene lost 7 bases, with 14 bases spanning the gap. The CDR3 reads CAYRGGNGELFF. CDR3 bases: TGTGCCTATAGGGGGGGAAACGGGGAGCTGTTTTTT.

This chain connects TRBV25-1 to TRBJ2-6; TRBD1 might be the D (9 bases). This CDR3 has 18 amino acids. Germline CDR1 MGHDK, CDR2 SYGVNS. V shed 5 bases and J shed 0 bases, with 17 bases lying between them. The CDR3 is CASSYSGTGFSGANVLTF. CDR3 sequence (DNA): TGTGCCAGCAGTTATAGCGGGACAGGGTTCTCTGGGGCCAACGTCCTGACTTTC.

Of note for this clonotype: One junction end does not reproduce the germline sequence, and a read error may be involved. The chain recombines TRBV20-1 with TRBJ2-2; D call uncertain. This CDR3 comprises 12 residues. Germline values: CDR1 DFQATT, CDR2 SNEGSKA (reference sequence). This CDR3 reads CSANSDTWELFF. CDR3 bases: TGCAGTGCTAACAGTGACACCTGGGAGCTGTTTTTT.

The chain recombines TRBV2 with TRBJ2-1; possibly TRBD2 for D (5 bases). This CDR3 contains 15 residues. Deletions cut 4 bases from V and 8 bases from J, with 18 bases between. Looked up from germline, CDR1 is SNHLY and CDR2 is FYNNEI. In DNA form, the CDR3 reads TGTGCCAGCAGTGGCCGGGATTTGGTGTCCTATGAGCAGTTCTTC. It encodes CASSGRDLVSYEQFF.

This clonotype was seen a handful of times. The chain carries TRBV7-2 and TRBJ2-5; TRBD1 agrees at 7 bases. The V gene's germline CDR1 is SGHTA and CDR2 FQGNSA. Unmatched junction bases numbered 13, after V lost 5 bases and J lost 13 bases. This CDR3 spans 13 amino acids. CDR3 residues: CASSPGTADPWYF. CDR3 nucleotide sequence: TGTGCCAGCAGCCCAGGGACAGCGGATCCGTGGTACTTC.

The chain links TRBV6-1 to TRBJ1-5; D gene unclear. The CDR3 loop spans 13 amino acids. V was pared by 6 bases and J by 1 base, with 7 bases between. The V gene's germline CDR1 is MNHNS and CDR2 SASEGT. The CDR3 sequence is CASRSLSNQPQHF. CDR3 nucleotide sequence: TGTGCCAGCAGGAGTTTGAGCAATCAGCCCCAGCATTTT.

This clonotype appeared a few times. This chain joins TRBV28 and TRBJ2-2; the match to TRBD2 covers 10 bases. In germline, CDR1 is MDHEN, CDR2 SYDVKM. CDR3 length: 17 residues. The trim removed 3 bases at V and 7 bases at J, leaving 11 bases unmatched. As DNA, the CDR3 is TGTGCCAGCAGTTTCATTCGGCTAGCGGGAGTCGACGGGGAGCTGTTTTTT. This encodes CASSFIRLAGVDGELFF.

This chain joins TRBV20-1 and TRBJ2-1; 10 bases fit TRBD2. Trimming removed 5 bases from V and 6 bases from J; junction bases left unmatched: 7. Germline V gives CDR1 DFQATT, CDR2 SNEGSKA (reference sequence). This CDR3 has 14 residues. The CDR3 DNA follows: TGCAGTGCTCTAGCGGGAGCTACACCCAATGAGCAGTTCTTC. Residues: CSALAGATPNEQFF.

This clonotype was found many times. The chain recombines TRBV12-3 or TRBV12-4 with TRBJ2-2, with D unclear. The CDR3 runs to 13 residues. V lost 5 bases and J lost 4, with 8 bases in between. CDR3 loop: CASSIGGTGELFF. The DNA for the CDR3 is TGTGCCAGCAGTATAGGTGGCACCGGGGAGCTGTTTTTT.

The chain employs TRBV29-1 and TRBJ2-1; TRBD2 matches at 11 bases. The germline V gene encodes CDR1 SQVTM and CDR2 ANQGSEA. The CDR3 covers 13 residues. The V and J ends lost 5 bases and 8 bases, in that order; junction bases with no gene match: 5. CDR3 sequence reads: CSVHTSGSYEQFF. In nucleotides, the CDR3 is TGCAGCGTTCACACTAGCGGGAGTTATGAGCAGTTCTTC.

This clonotype has a count of ten or more. The chain recombines TRBV7-9 with TRBJ1-1, with no clear D. Trimming removed 5 bases at V and 1 base at J, with 8 bases between. CDR3 length equals 13 residues. The germline V gene has CDR1 SEHNR and CDR2 FQNEAQ (reference sequence). CDR3 amino acids: CASSDSANTEAFF. CDR3 nucleotides: TGTGCCAGCAGCGATTCAGCGAACACTGAAGCTTTCTTT. Filled out from reference TRBV7-9 and TRBJ1-1, the complete variable domain reads DTGVSQNPRHKITKRGQNVTFRCDPISEHNRLYWYRQTLGQGPEFLTYFQNEAQLEKSRLLSDRFSAERPKGSFSTLEIQRTEQGDSAMYLCASSDSANTEAFFGQGTRLTVV.